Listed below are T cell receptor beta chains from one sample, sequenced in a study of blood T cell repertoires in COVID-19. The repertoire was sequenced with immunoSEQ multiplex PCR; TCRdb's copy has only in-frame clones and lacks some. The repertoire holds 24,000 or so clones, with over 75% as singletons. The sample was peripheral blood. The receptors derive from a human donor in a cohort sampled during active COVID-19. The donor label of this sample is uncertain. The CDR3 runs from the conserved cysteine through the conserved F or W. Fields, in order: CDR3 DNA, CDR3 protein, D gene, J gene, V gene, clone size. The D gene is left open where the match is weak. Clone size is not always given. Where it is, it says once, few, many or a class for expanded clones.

CDR3 DNA: TGTGCCAGCAGTTCTCCTCGGAGGACTAACTATGGCTACACCTTC; CDR3 protein: CASSSPRRTNYGYTF; D gene: NA; J gene: TRBJ1-2; V gene: TRBV6-5; clone size: NA
CDR3 DNA: TGTGCCAGCAGCTTAGATATATTGATCCTAGCGGCAAACTACGAGCAGTACTTC; CDR3 protein: CASSLDILILAANYEQYF; D gene: TRBD2; J gene: TRBJ2-7; V gene: TRBV11-2; clone size: NA
CDR3 DNA: TGCGCCAGCAGCCAAGATCCCCAGGGGGCGGGTAGCAATCAGCCCCAGCATTTT; CDR3 protein: CASSQDPQGAGSNQPQHF; D gene: TRBD1; J gene: TRBJ1-5; V gene: TRBV4-3; clone size: few
CDR3 DNA: TGTGCCAGCAGACAGGATCTTCTCACAGATACGCAGTATTTT; CDR3 protein: CASRQDLLTDTQYF; D gene: NA; J gene: TRBJ2-3; V gene: TRBV13; clone size: once
CDR3 DNA: TGTGCCATCAGCTTACCGACCCCAGAGGTAGATACGCAGTATTTT; CDR3 protein: CAISLPTPEVDTQYF; D gene: NA; J gene: TRBJ2-3; V gene: TRBV10-3; clone size: NA
CDR3 DNA: TGTGCCAGCAGCCCGTATTCTATAGTACCTAAAGAGGGGGACACCATATATTTT; CDR3 protein: CASSPYSIVPKEGDTIYF; D gene: NA; J gene: TRBJ1-3; V gene: TRBV11-2; clone size: NA
CDR3 DNA: TGTGCCTGGAGTATCCAGGGCCCCTACGAGCAGTACTTC; CDR3 protein: CAWSIQGPYEQYF; D gene: NA; J gene: TRBJ2-7; V gene: TRBV30; clone size: NA
CDR3 DNA: TGTGCCAGTAGACTTAATTTTCCTTCAGATACGCAGTATTTT; CDR3 protein: CASRLNFPSDTQYF; D gene: NA; J gene: TRBJ2-3; V gene: TRBV19; clone size: NA
CDR3 DNA: TGTGCCAGCAGGGAGGGACAGGGCGATCAGCCCCAGCATTTT; CDR3 protein: CASREGQGDQPQHF; D gene: TRBD1; J gene: TRBJ1-5; V gene: TRBV2; clone size: NA
CDR3 DNA: TGTGCCAGCAGTTTACAGGGTCGGCACGAGCAGTACTTC; CDR3 protein: CASSLQGRHEQYF; D gene: NA; J gene: TRBJ2-7; V gene: TRBV7-2; clone size: NA
CDR3 DNA: TGTGCCACCAAAGGGGCGTGGGGCTATGGCTACACCTTC; CDR3 protein: CATKGAWGYGYTF; D gene: NA; J gene: TRBJ1-2; V gene: TRBV2; clone size: NA
CDR3 DNA: TGCGCCAGCAGCCAAGAGGGAGGGACCGTTAATGAAAAACTGTTTTTT; CDR3 protein: CASSQEGGTVNEKLFF; D gene: NA; J gene: TRBJ1-4; V gene: TRBV4-1; clone size: NA
CDR3 DNA: TGTGCCAGCGGAGGGTTCTATGGCTACACCTTC; CDR3 protein: CASGGFYGYTF; D gene: NA; J gene: TRBJ1-2; V gene: TRBV2; clone size: NA
CDR3 DNA: TGTGCCAGCAGCCCCGGGACTAGCGGGACGCAGTACTTC; CDR3 protein: CASSPGTSGTQYF; D gene: TRBD2; J gene: TRBJ2-7; V gene: TRBV7-3; clone size: NA
CDR3 DNA: TGTGCCAGCAGCTTGGACAGGGAACCCTATGGCTACACCTTC; CDR3 protein: CASSLDREPYGYTF; D gene: NA; J gene: TRBJ1-2; V gene: TRBV5-4; clone size: NA
CDR3 DNA: TGTGCCTGGAGTCCCTACCGACAGGGGATAAGAAATCAGCCCCAGCATTTT; CDR3 protein: CAWSPYRQGIRNQPQHF; D gene: TRBD1; J gene: TRBJ1-5; V gene: TRBV30; clone size: NA
CDR3 DNA: TGCAGCGTGACGGGACTCCTTCCCGGGGAGCTGTTTTTT; CDR3 protein: CSVTGLLPGELFF; D gene: NA; J gene: TRBJ2-2; V gene: TRBV29-1; clone size: NA
CDR3 DNA: TGTGCCAGCAGCTTAGTAGCTGGGGCCAACGTCCTGACTTTC; CDR3 protein: CASSLVAGANVLTF; D gene: NA; J gene: TRBJ2-6; V gene: TRBV7-8; clone size: NA
CDR3 DNA: TGTGCCAGCAGCTTGCCCGGGAGGGGCTATGGCTACACCTTC; CDR3 protein: CASSLPGRGYGYTF; D gene: NA; J gene: TRBJ1-2; V gene: TRBV5-4; clone size: NA
CDR3 DNA: TGTGCCAGCTCACCAAAGACTAGCGGGGGAGGTGGCGAGCAGTACTTC; CDR3 protein: CASSPKTSGGGGEQYF; D gene: TRBD2; J gene: TRBJ2-7; V gene: TRBV18; clone size: few
CDR3 DNA: TGTGCCAGCAGTTTAGACCAGGGGAACACTGAAGCTTTCTTT; CDR3 protein: CASSLDQGNTEAFF; D gene: NA; J gene: TRBJ1-1; V gene: TRBV28; clone size: large
CDR3 DNA: TGTGCCAGCAGCCCCTGGGCCAATATTGGGGAGACCCAGTACTTC; CDR3 protein: CASSPWANIGETQYF; D gene: NA; J gene: TRBJ2-5; V gene: TRBV7-6; clone size: once
CDR3 DNA: TGTGCCAGCAGCAATCCACAGGGTGCGGGGGGAACTAATGAAAAACTGTTTTTT; CDR3 protein: CASSNPQGAGGTNEKLFF; D gene: NA; J gene: TRBJ1-4; V gene: TRBV5-4; clone size: few
CDR3 DNA: TGTGCCAGCAGTTCCGGACGGGGGAGAGCTTTCTTT; CDR3 protein: CASSSGRGRAFF; D gene: NA; J gene: TRBJ1-1; V gene: TRBV12-3/TRBV12-4; clone size: NA
CDR3 DNA: TGCGCCAGCAGCCTCGACTCCCCCCGCCAGGGGAGCACAGATACGCAGTATTTT; CDR3 protein: CASSLDSPRQGSTDTQYF; D gene: NA; J gene: TRBJ2-3; V gene: TRBV4-3; clone size: NA
CDR3 DNA: TGTGCCAGCAGTGACTCGGGCACAGTCAGCACAGATACGCAGTATTTT; CDR3 protein: CASSDSGTVSTDTQYF; D gene: NA; J gene: TRBJ2-3; V gene: TRBV6-4; clone size: NA
CDR3 DNA: TGTGCTAGCAGCTTAGACAGGGGCCGTAGTTCCCCGCAGTTCTTC; CDR3 protein: CASSLDRGRSSPQFF; D gene: TRBD1; J gene: TRBJ2-1; V gene: TRBV7-7; clone size: NA
CDR3 DNA: TGTGCCAGCAGCGGGACAGCCCCGGAGCAGTACTTC; CDR3 protein: CASSGTAPEQYF; D gene: TRBD1; J gene: TRBJ2-7; V gene: TRBV28; clone size: NA
CDR3 DNA: TGTGCCAGCAGCTTAGGAGGGCAGAACACTGAAGCTTTCTTT; CDR3 protein: CASSLGGQNTEAFF; D gene: NA; J gene: TRBJ1-1; V gene: TRBV7-9; clone size: once
CDR3 DNA: TGTGCCAGCAGTGAAGCGGCAGGCTACGAGCAGTACTTC; CDR3 protein: CASSEAAGYEQYF; D gene: NA; J gene: TRBJ2-7; V gene: TRBV6-1; clone size: NA
CDR3 DNA: TGTGCCAGCAGTTCGACAGGGGACTCTGGAAACACCATATATTTT; CDR3 protein: CASSSTGDSGNTIYF; D gene: TRBD1; J gene: TRBJ1-3; V gene: TRBV28; clone size: NA
CDR3 DNA: TGTGCCAGCAGCCAGGGCGGGGGCTTCACAGATACGCAGTATTTT; CDR3 protein: CASSQGGGFTDTQYF; D gene: NA; J gene: TRBJ2-3; V gene: TRBV4-2; clone size: NA
CDR3 DNA: TGCGCCAGCAGCCAAGAGTTCACTCCTGCTACTGAAGCTTTCTTT; CDR3 protein: CASSQEFTPATEAFF; D gene: NA; J gene: TRBJ1-1; V gene: TRBV4-1; clone size: once
CDR3 DNA: TGTGCCAGCTCACCCCCGCTCCGCACGGGCGGGAGCACTGAAGCTTTCTTT; CDR3 protein: CASSPPLRTGGSTEAFF; D gene: NA; J gene: TRBJ1-1; V gene: TRBV18; clone size: few
CDR3 DNA: TGTGCCAGCAGCCCCGGACAGGGGAGAGCAGATACGCAGTATTTT; CDR3 protein: CASSPGQGRADTQYF; D gene: TRBD1; J gene: TRBJ2-3; V gene: TRBV7-2; clone size: once
CDR3 DNA: TGTGCCAGCAGTGAGGACAGGGGGGTCTACGAGCAGTACTTC; CDR3 protein: CASSEDRGVYEQYF; D gene: TRBD1; J gene: TRBJ2-7; V gene: TRBV6-1; clone size: NA
CDR3 DNA: TGTGCCAGCAGTTTAGCGGTCGTTGGTCAGCCCCAGCATTTT; CDR3 protein: CASSLAVVGQPQHF; D gene: NA; J gene: TRBJ1-5; V gene: TRBV28; clone size: NA
CDR3 DNA: TGCGCCAGCAGCCCCGCGACAGGGGCCGGGGAGCTGTTTTTT; CDR3 protein: CASSPATGAGELFF; D gene: TRBD1; J gene: TRBJ2-2; V gene: TRBV5-1; clone size: NA
CDR3 DNA: TGTGCCAGCAGTTCCTTGGGACAGGCTGAAGCTTTCTTT; CDR3 protein: CASSSLGQAEAFF; D gene: TRBD1; J gene: TRBJ1-1; V gene: TRBV12-3/TRBV12-4; clone size: NA
CDR3 DNA: TGTGCCAGCAGCGTAGCGGGAAGTGGGGGGGCTGGCGGCTACACCTTC; CDR3 protein: CASSVAGSGGAGGYTF; D gene: NA; J gene: TRBJ1-2; V gene: TRBV9; clone size: NA
CDR3 DNA: TGTGCCAGCAGTCTTTTTCCCGGGACAGGGGACAATGAGCAGTTCTTC; CDR3 protein: CASSLFPGTGDNEQFF; D gene: TRBD1; J gene: TRBJ2-1; V gene: TRBV6-4; clone size: NA